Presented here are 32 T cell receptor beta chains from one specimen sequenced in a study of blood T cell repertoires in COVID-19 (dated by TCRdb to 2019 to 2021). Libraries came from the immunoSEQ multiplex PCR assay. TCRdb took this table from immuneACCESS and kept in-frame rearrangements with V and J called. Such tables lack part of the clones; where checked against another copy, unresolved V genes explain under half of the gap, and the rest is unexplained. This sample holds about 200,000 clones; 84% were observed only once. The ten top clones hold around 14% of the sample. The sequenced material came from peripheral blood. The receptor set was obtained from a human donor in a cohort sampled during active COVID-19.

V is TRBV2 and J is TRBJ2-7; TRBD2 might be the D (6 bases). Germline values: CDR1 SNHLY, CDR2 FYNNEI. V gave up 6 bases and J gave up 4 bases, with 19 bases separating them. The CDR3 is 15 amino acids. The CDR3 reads CASSGWRVRAYEQYF. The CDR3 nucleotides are TGTGCCAGCAGCGGTTGGAGGGTGAGGGCTTACGAGCAGTACTTC. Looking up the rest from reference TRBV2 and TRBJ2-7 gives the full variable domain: EPEVTQTPSHQVTQMGQEVILRCVPISNHLYFYWYRQILGQKVEFLVSFYNNEISEKSEIFDDQFSVERPDGSNFTLKIRSTKLEDSAMYFCASSGWRVRAYEQYFGPGTRLTVT.

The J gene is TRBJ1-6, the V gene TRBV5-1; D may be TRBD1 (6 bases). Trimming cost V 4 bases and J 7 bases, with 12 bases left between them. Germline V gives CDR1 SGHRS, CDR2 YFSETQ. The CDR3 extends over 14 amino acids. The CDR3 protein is CASSRTVGNSPLHF. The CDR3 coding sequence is TGCGCCAGCAGCCGGACAGTGGGAAATTCACCCCTCCACTTT. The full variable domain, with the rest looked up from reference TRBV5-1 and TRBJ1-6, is KAGVTQTPRYLIKTRGQQVTLSCSPISGHRSVSWYQQTPGQGLQFLFEYFSETQRNKGNFPGRFSGRQFSNSRSEMNVSTLELGDSALYLCASSRTVGNSPLHFGNGTRLTVT.

The CDR3 DNA sequence: TGTGCCAGTAGTATCCGAACGACAGGGGCTCGGAATGAGCAGTTCTTC. Its translation is CASSIRTTGARNEQFF. The chain joins TRBV19 to TRBJ2-1; 8 nucleotides align to TRBD1. This CDR3 is 16 amino acids long. Germline CDR1 is LNHDA and CDR2 is SQIVND (reference sequence). Losses at the gene ends were 3 bases for V and 7 bases for J; bases not matched to a gene: 11.

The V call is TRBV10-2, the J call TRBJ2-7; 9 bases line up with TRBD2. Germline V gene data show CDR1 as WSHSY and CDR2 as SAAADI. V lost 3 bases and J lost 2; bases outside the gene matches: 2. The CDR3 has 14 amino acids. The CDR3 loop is CASSDAGGPYEQYF. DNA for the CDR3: TGCGCCAGCAGTGATGCGGGAGGGCCCTACGAGCAGTACTTC.

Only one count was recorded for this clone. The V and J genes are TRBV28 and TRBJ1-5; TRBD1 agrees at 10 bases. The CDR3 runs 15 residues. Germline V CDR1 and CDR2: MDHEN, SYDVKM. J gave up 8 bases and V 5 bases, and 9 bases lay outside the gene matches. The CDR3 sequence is CASSTGTGVKEPQHF. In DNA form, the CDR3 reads TGTGCCAGCAGTACCGGGACAGGGGTAAAGGAGCCCCAGCATTTT.

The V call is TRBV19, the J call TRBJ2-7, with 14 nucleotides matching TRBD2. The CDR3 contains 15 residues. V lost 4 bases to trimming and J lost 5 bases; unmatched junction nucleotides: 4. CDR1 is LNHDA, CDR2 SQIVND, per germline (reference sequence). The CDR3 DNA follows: TGTGCCAGTAGTAGACTAGCGGGAGGGCCCCACGAGCAGTACTTC. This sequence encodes CASSRLAGGPHEQYF.

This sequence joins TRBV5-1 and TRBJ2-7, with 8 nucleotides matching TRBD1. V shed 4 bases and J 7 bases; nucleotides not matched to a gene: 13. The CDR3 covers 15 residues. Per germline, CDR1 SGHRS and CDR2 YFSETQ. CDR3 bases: TGCGCCAGCAGCCCGCCCTGGGGACAGGTAGGAGAGCAGTACTTC. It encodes CASSPPWGQVGEQYF.

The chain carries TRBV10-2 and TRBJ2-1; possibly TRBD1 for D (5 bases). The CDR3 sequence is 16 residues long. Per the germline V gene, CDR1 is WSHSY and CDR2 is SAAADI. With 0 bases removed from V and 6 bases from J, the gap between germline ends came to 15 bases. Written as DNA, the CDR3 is TGCGCCAGCAGTGAGTCTTGGGGCCCCCCCGTCAATGAGCAGTTCTTC. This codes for CASSESWGPPVNEQFF.

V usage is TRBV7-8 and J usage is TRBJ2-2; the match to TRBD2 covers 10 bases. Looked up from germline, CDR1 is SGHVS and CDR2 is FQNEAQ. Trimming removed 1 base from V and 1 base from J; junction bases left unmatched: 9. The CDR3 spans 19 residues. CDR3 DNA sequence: TGTGCCAGCAGCTTAGTTAGAGTTGGACTAGCGGTGAACACCGGGGAGCTGTTTTTT. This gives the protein CASSLVRVGLAVNTGELFF. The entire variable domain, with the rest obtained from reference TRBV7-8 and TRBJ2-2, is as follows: GAGVSQSPRYKVAKRGQDVALRCDPISGHVSLFWYQQALGQGPEFLTYFQNEAQLDKSGLPSDRFFAERPEGSVSTLKIQRTQQEDSAVYLCASSLVRVGLAVNTGELFFGEGSRLTVL.

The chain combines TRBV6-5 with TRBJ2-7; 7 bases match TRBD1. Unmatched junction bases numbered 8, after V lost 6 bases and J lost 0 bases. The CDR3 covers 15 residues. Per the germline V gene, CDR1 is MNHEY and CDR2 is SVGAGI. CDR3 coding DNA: TGTGCCAGCAGGACAACCGGGGACAGCTCCTACGAGCAGTACTTC. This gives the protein CASRTTGDSSYEQYF.

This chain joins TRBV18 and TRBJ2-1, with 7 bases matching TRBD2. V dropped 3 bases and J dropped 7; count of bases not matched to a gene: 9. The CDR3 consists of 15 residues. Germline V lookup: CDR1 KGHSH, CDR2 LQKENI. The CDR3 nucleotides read TGTGCCAGCTCACCGACGGCGGGAGAAGGGAATGAGCAGTTCTTC. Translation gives CASSPTAGEGNEQFF.

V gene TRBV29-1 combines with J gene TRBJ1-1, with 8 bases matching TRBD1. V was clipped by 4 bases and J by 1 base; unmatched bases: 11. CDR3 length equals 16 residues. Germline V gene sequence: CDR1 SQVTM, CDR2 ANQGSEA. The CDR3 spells CSVVLLGQGANTEAFF. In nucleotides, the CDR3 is TGCAGCGTTGTACTTTTGGGCCAGGGGGCGAACACTGAAGCTTTCTTT.

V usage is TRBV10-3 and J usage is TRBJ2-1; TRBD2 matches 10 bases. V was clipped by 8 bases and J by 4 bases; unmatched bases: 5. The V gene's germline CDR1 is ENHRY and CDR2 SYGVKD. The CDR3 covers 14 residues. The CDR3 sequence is CAIGTSGKYNEQFF. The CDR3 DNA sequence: TGTGCCATCGGAACTAGCGGGAAATACAATGAGCAGTTCTTC.

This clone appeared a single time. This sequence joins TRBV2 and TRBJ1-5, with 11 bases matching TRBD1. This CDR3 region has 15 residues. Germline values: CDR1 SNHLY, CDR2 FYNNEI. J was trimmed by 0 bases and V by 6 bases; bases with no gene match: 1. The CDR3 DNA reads TGTGCCAGCAGGGGACAGGGGGTTAGCAATCAGCCCCAGCATTTT. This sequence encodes CASRGQGVSNQPQHF.

The CDR3 here is CASSRNRVNTEAFF. The DNA for the CDR3 is TGCGCCAGCAGTCGAAACAGGGTGAACACTGAAGCTTTCTTT. The chain recombines TRBV4-1 with TRBJ1-1; perhaps TRBD1 as D (6 bases). Trimming stripped 6 bases from V and 0 bases from J, with 11 bases between. The V gene's germline CDR1 is MGHRA and CDR2 YSYEKL. This CDR3 comprises 14 residues.

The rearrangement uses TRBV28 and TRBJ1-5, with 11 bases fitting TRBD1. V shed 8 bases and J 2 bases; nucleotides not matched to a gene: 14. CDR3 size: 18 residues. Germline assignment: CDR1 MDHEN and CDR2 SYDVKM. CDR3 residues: CASATDRGRELGNQPQHF. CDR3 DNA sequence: TGTGCCAGCGCGACGGACAGGGGGCGCGAGTTGGGCAATCAGCCCCAGCATTTT. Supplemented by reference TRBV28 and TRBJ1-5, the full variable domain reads DVKVTQSSRYLVKRTGEKVFLECVQDMDHENMFWYRQDPGLGLRLIYFSYDVKMKEKGDIPEGYSVSREKKERFSLILESASTNQTSMYLCASATDRGRELGNQPQHFGDGTRLSIL.

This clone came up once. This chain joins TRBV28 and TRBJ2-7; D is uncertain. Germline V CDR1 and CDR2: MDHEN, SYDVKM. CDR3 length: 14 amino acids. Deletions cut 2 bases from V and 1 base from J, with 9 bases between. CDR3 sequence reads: CASSLRLRSYEQYF. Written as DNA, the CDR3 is TGTGCCAGCAGTTTACGGCTGCGGTCCTACGAGCAGTACTTC.

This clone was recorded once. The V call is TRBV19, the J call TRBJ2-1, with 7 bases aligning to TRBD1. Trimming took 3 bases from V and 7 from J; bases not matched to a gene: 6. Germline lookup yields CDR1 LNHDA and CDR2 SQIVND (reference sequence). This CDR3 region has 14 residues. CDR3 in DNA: TGTGCCAGTAGTATGAGAGCAGGGGGAAATGAGCAGTTCTTC. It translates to CASSMRAGGNEQFF.

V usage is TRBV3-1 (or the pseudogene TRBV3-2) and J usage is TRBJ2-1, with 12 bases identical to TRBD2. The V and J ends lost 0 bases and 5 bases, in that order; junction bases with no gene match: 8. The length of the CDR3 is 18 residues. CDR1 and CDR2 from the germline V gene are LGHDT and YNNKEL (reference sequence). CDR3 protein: CASSQERLAGVGDNEQFF. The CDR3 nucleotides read TGTGCCAGCAGCCAAGAACGACTAGCGGGAGTAGGAGACAATGAGCAGTTCTTC.

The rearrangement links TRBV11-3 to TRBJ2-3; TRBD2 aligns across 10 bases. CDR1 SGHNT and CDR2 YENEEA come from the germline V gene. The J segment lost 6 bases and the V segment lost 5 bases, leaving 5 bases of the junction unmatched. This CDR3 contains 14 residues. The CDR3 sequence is CASSEAGGADTQYF. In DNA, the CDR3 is TGTGCCAGCAGCGAAGCGGGGGGGGCGGATACGCAGTATTTT. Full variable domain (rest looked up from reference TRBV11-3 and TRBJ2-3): EAGVVQSPRYKIIEKKQPVAFWCNPISGHNTLYWYLQNLGQGPELLIRYENEEAVDDSQLPKDRFSAERLKGVDSTLKIQPAELGDSAVYLCASSEAGGADTQYFGPGTRLTVL.

CDR3 sequence: CASSYTGQGKYEQYF. CDR3 nucleotide sequence: TGTGCCAGCAGTTACACGGGACAGGGGAAATACGAGCAGTACTTC. The V gene is TRBV6-5, the J gene TRBJ2-7; 10 nucleotides align to TRBD1. The V and J ends lost 2 bases and 4 bases, in that order; junction bases with no gene match: 5. The CDR3 is 15 residues long. Germline V CDR1 and CDR2: MNHEY, SVGAGI.

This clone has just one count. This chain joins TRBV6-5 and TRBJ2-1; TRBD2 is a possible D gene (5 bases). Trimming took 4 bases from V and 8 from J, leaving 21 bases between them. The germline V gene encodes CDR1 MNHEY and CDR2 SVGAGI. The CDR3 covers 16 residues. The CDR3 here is CASSFLPDPGYYEQFF. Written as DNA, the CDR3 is TGTGCCAGCAGTTTTCTTCCGGACCCGGGGTACTATGAGCAGTTCTTC.

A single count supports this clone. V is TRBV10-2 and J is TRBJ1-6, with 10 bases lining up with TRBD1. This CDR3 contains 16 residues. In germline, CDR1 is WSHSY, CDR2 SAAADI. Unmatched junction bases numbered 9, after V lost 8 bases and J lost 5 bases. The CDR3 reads CASFKSGTGDNSPLHF. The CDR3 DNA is TGCGCCAGCTTTAAGTCCGGGACAGGGGATAATTCACCCCTCCACTTT.

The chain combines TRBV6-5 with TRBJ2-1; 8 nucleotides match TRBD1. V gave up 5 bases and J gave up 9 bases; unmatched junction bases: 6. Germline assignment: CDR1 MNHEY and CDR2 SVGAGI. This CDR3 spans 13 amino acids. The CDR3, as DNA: TGTGCCAGCAGTCGACAGGGGAAATCTGAGCAGTTCTTC. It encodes CASSRQGKSEQFF.

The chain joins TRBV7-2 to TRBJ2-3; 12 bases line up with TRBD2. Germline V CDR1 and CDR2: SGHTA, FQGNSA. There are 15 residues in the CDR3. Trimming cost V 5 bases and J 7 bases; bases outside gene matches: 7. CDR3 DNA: TGTGCCAGCAGCATCCGGACTAGCGGGACAAATACGCAGTATTTT. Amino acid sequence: CASSIRTSGTNTQYF.

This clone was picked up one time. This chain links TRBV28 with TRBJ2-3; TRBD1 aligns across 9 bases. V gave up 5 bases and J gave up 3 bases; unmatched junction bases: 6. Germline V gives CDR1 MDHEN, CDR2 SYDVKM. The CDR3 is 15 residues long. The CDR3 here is CASSAPGQGTDTQYF. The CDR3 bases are TGTGCCAGCAGTGCTCCGGGACAGGGAACAGATACGCAGTATTTT.

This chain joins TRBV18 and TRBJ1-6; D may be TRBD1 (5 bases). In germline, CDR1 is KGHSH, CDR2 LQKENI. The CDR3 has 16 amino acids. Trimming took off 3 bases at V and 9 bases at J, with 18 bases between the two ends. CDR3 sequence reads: CASSPPWGDPGSPLHF. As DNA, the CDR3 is TGTGCCAGCTCACCCCCGTGGGGGGATCCGGGTTCACCCCTCCACTTT.

The CDR3 DNA is TGCGCCAGCAGTGGACAGCTACTAAATTCACCCCTCCACTTT. This translates into CASSGQLLNSPLHF. The V call is TRBV10-2, the J call TRBJ1-6; D possibly corresponds to TRBD1 (5 bases). This CDR3 spans 14 amino acids. Germline V gene lookup returns CDR1 WSHSY and CDR2 SAAADI. Trimming left V 4 bases short and J 7 bases short, with 11 bases between.

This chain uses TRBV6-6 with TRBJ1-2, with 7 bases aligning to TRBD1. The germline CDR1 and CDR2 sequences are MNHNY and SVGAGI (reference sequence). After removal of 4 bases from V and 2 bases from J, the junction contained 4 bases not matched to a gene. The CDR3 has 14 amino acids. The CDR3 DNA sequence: TGTGCCAGCAGTTCCCCGACAGGGAACTATGGCTACACCTTC. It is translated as CASSSPTGNYGYTF.

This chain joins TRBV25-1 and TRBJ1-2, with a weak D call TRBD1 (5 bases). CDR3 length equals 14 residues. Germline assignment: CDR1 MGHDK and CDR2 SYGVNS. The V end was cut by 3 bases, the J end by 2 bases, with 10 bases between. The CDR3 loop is CASSESGWNYGYTF. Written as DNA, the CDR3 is TGTGCCAGCAGTGAGTCAGGGTGGAACTATGGCTACACCTTC.

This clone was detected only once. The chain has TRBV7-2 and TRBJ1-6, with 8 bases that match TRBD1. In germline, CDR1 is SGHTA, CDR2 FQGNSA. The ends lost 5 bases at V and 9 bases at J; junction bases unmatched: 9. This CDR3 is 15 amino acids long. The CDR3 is CASSLLQGAVSPLHF. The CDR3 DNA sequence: TGTGCCAGCAGCCTCCTCCAGGGGGCAGTTTCACCCCTCCACTTT. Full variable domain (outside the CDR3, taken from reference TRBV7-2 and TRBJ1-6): GAGVSQSPSNKVTEKGKDVELRCDPISGHTALYWYRQSLGQGLEFLIYFQGNSAPDKSGLPSDRFSAERTGGSVSTLTIQRTQQEDSAVYLCASSLLQGAVSPLHFGNGTRLTVT.

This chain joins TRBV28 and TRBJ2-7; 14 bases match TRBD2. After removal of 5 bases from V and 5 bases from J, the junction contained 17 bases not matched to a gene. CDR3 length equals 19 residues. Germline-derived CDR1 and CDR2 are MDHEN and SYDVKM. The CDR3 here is CASSTPGLAGVFGRNEQYF. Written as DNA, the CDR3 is TGTGCCAGCAGTACGCCGGGACTAGCGGGAGTGTTCGGAAGGAACGAGCAGTACTTC.